The text below deals with one T cell receptor (beta chain). Its antigen is currently unknown. There were only Caucasian adults among the donors, and all lived in Nashville, Tennessee. The authors divided CD4+ cells into CD45RA+ naive and CD45RA-negative memory subsets. The sample belongs to a study of shared clonotypes between healthy human individuals. The wider study: Per donor, CD8 memory used one plate, CD8 naive used two, CD4 memory used three and CD4 naive used three.

Findings and limits, study-wide: At large depth, rarefaction still showed sorted-subset sequencing to be incomplete.

CDR1 is GTSNPN and CDR2 is SVGIG in the germline V gene (reference sequence). V shed 3 bases and J shed 4 bases, with 13 bases lying between them. The CDR3 sequence is 14 residues long. Produced via immunoSEQ multiplex PCR; TCRdb's table is partial and in-frame only. Found here are roughly 2.4 million clones, approximately 96% of them singletons; the top ten hold around 0.13%. V gene TRBV30 combines with J gene TRBJ1-3, with D unclear. The sequence was collected from a man between 18 and 29 years old in good health. Sequences were obtained from naive CD4+ T cells sorted from blood. Subset reported: CD45RA+ positively selected. This CDR3 reads CAWSPRVWGNTIYF. The CDR3 DNA reads as TGTGCCTGGAGCCCACGAGTATGGGGAAACACCATATATTTT.